The rows below give T cell receptor beta chains drawn from one sample of a study of glioma-infiltrating T cells after dendritic cell vaccination. Method: immunoSEQ multiplex PCR; TCRdb's copy keeps in-frame clones and lacks some. The sample has tens of thousands of clones, roughly four fifths seen once. The sample was blood, taken after dendritic cell vaccination. All receptors come from a human donor with glioblastoma. The CDR3 runs from the conserved cysteine through the conserved F or W. D genes are given only for firm matches.

V gene,J gene,D gene,CDR3 protein,CDR3 DNA
TRBV6-4,TRBJ2-2,.,CASSTGHGELFF,TGTGCCAGCAGTACGGGTCACGGGGAGCTGTTTTTT
TRBV10-3,TRBJ2-1,TRBD2,CATLAGELVNEQFF,TGTGCCACACTAGCGGGGGAGTTAGTCAATGAGCAGTTCTTC
TRBV5-4,TRBJ2-7,TRBD2,CASSLGGGYEQYF,TGTGCCAGCAGCTTGGGGGGGGGCTACGAGCAGTACTTC
TRBV5-4,TRBJ2-2,.,CASSSPRGFGAGELFF,TGTGCCAGCAGCTCGCCTAGGGGCTTTGGAGCCGGGGAGCTGTTTTTT
TRBV19,TRBJ2-7,TRBD1,CASSIGTGTYEQYF,TGTGCCAGTAGTATAGGGACAGGAACTTACGAGCAGTACTTC
TRBV27,TRBJ1-1,.,CASSFVGNTEAFF,TGTGCCAGCAGTTTCGTCGGGAACACTGAAGCTTTCTTT
TRBV2,TRBJ2-7,.,CASSDGGEGFNEQYF,TGTGCCAGCAGTGACGGTGGAGAGGGTTTCAACGAGCAGTACTTC
TRBV18,TRBJ2-5,.,CASSPSQETQYF,TGTGCCAGCTCACCTTCACAAGAGACCCAGTACTTC
TRBV30,TRBJ1-5,TRBD1,CAWRGTGAVDQPQHF,TGTGCCTGGAGAGGGACAGGGGCTGTGGATCAGCCCCAGCATTTT
TRBV2,TRBJ2-2,.,CASKRELGGELFF,TGTGCCAGCAAGAGGGAATTGGGCGGGGAGCTGTTTTTT
TRBV4-1,TRBJ1-5,.,CASSHPPGNQPQHF,TGCGCCAGCAGCCACCCTCCGGGCAATCAGCCCCAGCATTTT